This TCR beta chain was sequenced for a study of T cells in Graves' hyperthyroidism and ophthalmopathy. This clonotype was counted many times. RNA transcripts provided the source from which TCR beta CDR3 regions were amplified. The HTBI set primed first-round TCR CDR3 RT-PCR. Each CDR3 protein is one row after TCRdb ran MiXCR on the multiplex PCR reads. The table records about 360,000 distinct CDR3 sequences, 13% of them present only once. Germline trimming cut 3 bases from V and 7 bases from J; bases unmatched to any gene: 8. This CDR3 has 15 amino acids. Germline V gene sequence: CDR1 MDHEN, CDR2 SYDVKM.

The receptor was derived from a man in his thirties or forties with Graves' hyperthyroidism that later progressed to Graves' ophthalmopathy. The chain employs TRBV28 and TRBJ1-4; 7 bases map to TRBD1. Sequencing was done on a sample of blood. Here the CDR3 DNA reads TGTGCCAGCAGTTTCGTGGGACAGCAAAGTGAAAAACTGTTTTTT. Translated, it gives CASSFVGQQSEKLFF.